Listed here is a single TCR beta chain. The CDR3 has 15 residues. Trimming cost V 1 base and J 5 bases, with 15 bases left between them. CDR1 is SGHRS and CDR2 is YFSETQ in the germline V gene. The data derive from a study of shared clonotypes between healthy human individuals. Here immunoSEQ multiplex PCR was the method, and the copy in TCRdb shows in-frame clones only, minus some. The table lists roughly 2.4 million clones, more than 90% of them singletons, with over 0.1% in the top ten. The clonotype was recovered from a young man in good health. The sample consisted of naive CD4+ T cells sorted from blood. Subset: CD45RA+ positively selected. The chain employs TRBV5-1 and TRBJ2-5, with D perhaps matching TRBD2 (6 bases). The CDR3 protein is CASSLQAGSEETQYF. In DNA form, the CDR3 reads TGCGCCAGCAGCTTGCAAGCGGGCTCAGAGGAGACCCAGTACTTC.